The 27 T cell receptor beta chains reported below all come from one sample, sequenced in a study of shared T cell receptors in the human thymus. Libraries were prepared by immunoSEQ multiplex PCR; TCRdb keeps only in-frame clonotypes and omits some of them. The sample consists of about 660,000 clones, around 87% of them appearing once. The data were also submitted as part of a second study, on human thymus T cells.

Sequenced input: thymocytes. These receptors were obtained from a boy less than two years old with a congenital heart defect.

In the case of this clone: At one of its ends the junction is not consistent with the germline gene, which may arise from a read error. The sample contains more than one DNA sequence encoding this CDR3. The chain combines TRBV2 with TRBJ2-7; TRBD2 is a possible D gene (6 bases). Germline assignment: CDR1 SNHLY and CDR2 FYNNEI. The CDR3 runs 15 residues. CDR3 residues: CASSERLGGTYEQYF. DNA of the CDR3: TGTGCTAGCAGTGAAAGGTTAGGCGGGACCTACGAGCAGTACTTC.

The rearrangement links TRBV5-4 to TRBJ2-7; 7 nucleotides line up with TRBD1. The J segment lost 2 bases and the V segment lost 4 bases, leaving 6 bases of the junction unmatched. The CDR3 has 14 amino acids. Germline CDR1 is SGHNT and CDR2 is YYREEE (reference sequence). The CDR3 is CASSPYDRAYEQYF. In DNA, the CDR3 is TGTGCCAGCAGCCCCTACGACAGGGCCTACGAGCAGTACTTC.

This clone appeared a single time. V usage is TRBV7-9 and J usage is TRBJ2-7; 7 bases agree with TRBD2. The CDR3 has 16 amino acids. The germline V gene has CDR1 SEHNR and CDR2 FQNEAQ (reference sequence). Trimming took 7 bases from V and 2 from J; bases not matched to a gene: 14. The CDR3 DNA sequence: TGTGCCAGCAACCAAAGGGAGGGATCCCCCACCTACGAGCAGTACTTC. Translation gives CASNQREGSPTYEQYF.

The chain links TRBV4-3 to TRBJ2-3, with 7 bases identical to TRBD2. The length of the CDR3 is 14 residues. The J segment lost 6 bases and the V segment lost 4 bases, leaving 7 bases of the junction unmatched. From germline, CDR1 is LGHNA and CDR2 YSLEER. The CDR3 here is CASSPRLAPDTQYF. DNA of the CDR3: TGCGCCAGCAGCCCACGACTAGCTCCGGATACGCAGTATTTT.

V usage is TRBV7-9 and J usage is TRBJ2-2; the D gene is possibly TRBD2 (6 bases). V lost 5 bases and J lost 5, with 15 bases in between. Germline lookup yields CDR1 SEHNR and CDR2 FQNEAQ (reference sequence). This CDR3 is built from 15 residues. The CDR3 sequence is CASSPLGGITGELFF. As DNA, the CDR3 is TGTGCCAGCAGCCCCCTTGGGGGGATTACCGGGGAGCTGTTTTTT.

The rearrangement uses TRBV28 and TRBJ2-3; 9 positions agree with TRBD1. Unmatched junction bases numbered 9, after V lost 6 bases and J lost 2 bases. The CDR3 consists of 16 residues. Looked up from germline, CDR1 is MDHEN and CDR2 is SYDVKM. The CDR3 sequence: CASSPPGQGNTDTQYF. CDR3 sequence (DNA): TGTGCCAGCAGCCCTCCGGGACAGGGAAACACAGATACGCAGTATTTT. Drawing the rest from reference TRBV28 and TRBJ2-3, the complete variable domain is DVKVTQSSRYLVKRTGEKVFLECVQDMDHENMFWYRQDPGLGLRLIYFSYDVKMKEKGDIPEGYSVSREKKERFSLILESASTNQTSMYLCASSPPGQGNTDTQYFGPGTRLTVL.

V gene TRBV21-1 combines with J gene TRBJ1-2. TRBV21-1 is recorded as a pseudogene. The length of the CDR3 is 13 residues. CDR3 bases: TGTGCCATCATATCCCGGAGGGACTATGGCTACACCTTC. It codes for CAIISRRDYGYTF.

The gene calls are TRBV4-3 and TRBJ2-5, with 8 bases that match TRBD2. The CDR3 length is 15 residues. V lost 4 bases to trimming and J lost 5 bases; unmatched junction nucleotides: 9. Germline values: CDR1 LGHNA, CDR2 YSLEER. The CDR3 DNA reads as TGCGCCAGCAGCCTCGAACCCCGGACTAGCGAGACCCAGTACTTC. Encoded protein: CASSLEPRTSETQYF.

The chain recombines TRBV19 with TRBJ2-5; 13 bases line up with TRBD2. Germline V gives CDR1 LNHDA, CDR2 SQIVND (reference sequence). V was pared by 1 base and J by 5 bases, with 10 bases of the junction left unmatched. This CDR3 comprises 18 residues. Here the CDR3 DNA reads TGTGCCAGTAGTATAGCACTAGCGGGGGGGAAGAACGGCGAGACCCAGTACTTC. Translated, it gives CASSIALAGGKNGETQYF.

V usage is TRBV5-4 and J usage is TRBJ1-1; 7 nucleotides match TRBD1. The trim removed 2 bases at V and 3 bases at J, leaving 10 bases unmatched. The CDR3 is 16 amino acids. Germline V gene data show CDR1 as SGHNT and CDR2 as YYREEE (reference sequence). CDR3 in DNA: TGTGCCAGCAGCTTAGTAGGGGGCTCGGCGGACACTGAAGCTTTCTTT. It codes for CASSLVGGSADTEAFF. Drawing the rest from reference TRBV5-4 and TRBJ1-1, the complete variable domain is ETGVTQSPTHLIKTRGQQVTLRCSSQSGHNTVSWYQQALGQGPQFIFQYYREEENGRGNFPPRFSGLQFPNYSSELNVNALELDDSALYLCASSLVGGSADTEAFFGQGTRLTVV.

As to this clone: Mismatch with germline at one junction end may stem from a read error. The gene calls are TRBV4-3 and TRBJ2-7; maybe TRBD1 (6 bases). The V gene's germline CDR1 is LGHNA and CDR2 YSLEER. The CDR3 extends over 20 amino acids. The CDR3 protein is CASSQARQTNGQLMNYEQYF. CDR3 sequence (DNA): TGCGCCAGCAGCCAAGCCCGACAAACGAATGGACAGCTTATGAACTACGAGCAGTACTTT.

The chain combines TRBV7-9 with TRBJ1-2, with 7 nucleotides matching TRBD1. With 3 bases clipped from V and 4 bases from J, the junction kept 8 bases outside the gene matches. The CDR3 consists of 15 residues. Germline-derived CDR1 and CDR2 are SEHNR and FQNEAQ (reference sequence). The CDR3 DNA reads as TGTGCCAGCAGCTTGACAGGGTTTAAAGGCTATGGCTACACCTTC. Its protein product is CASSLTGFKGYGYTF.

This rearrangement joins TRBV4-3 to TRBJ1-3, with TRBD1 matching 7 bases. This CDR3 comprises 15 residues. Losses at the gene ends were 5 bases for V and 4 bases for J; bases not matched to a gene: 8. Germline assignment: CDR1 LGHNA and CDR2 YSLEER. The CDR3 nucleotides read TGCGCCAGCAGCTCTCGACAGGGTGCGGGAAACACCATATATTTT. Translation gives CASSSRQGAGNTIYF.

The rearrangement links TRBV14 to TRBJ1-6, with a tentative D call TRBD1 (5 bases). The germline V gene encodes CDR1 SGHDN and CDR2 FVKESK. The CDR3 is 16 amino acids. The germline V and J ends were trimmed by 4 bases and 2 bases, with 12 bases remaining between them. The CDR3 coding sequence is TGTGCCAGCAGCCTAACTTCCAGGGCCTATAATTCACCCCTCCACTTT. This sequence encodes CASSLTSRAYNSPLHF. The full variable domain, with the rest looked up from reference TRBV14 and TRBJ1-6, is EAGVTQFPSHSVIEKGQTVTLRCDPISGHDNLYWYRRVMGKEIKFLLHFVKESKQDESGMPNNRFLAERTGGTYSTLKVQPAELEDSGVYFCASSLTSRAYNSPLHFGNGTRLTVT.

V and J are TRBV28 and TRBJ1-4; TRBD1 aligns across 8 bases. This CDR3 spans 14 amino acids. Germline trimming cut 6 bases from V and 5 bases from J; bases unmatched to any gene: 5. CDR1 MDHEN and CDR2 SYDVKM come from the germline V gene. Here the CDR3 DNA reads TGTGCCAGCAGACAGGACAGGGACAATGAAAAACTGTTTTTT. Protein: CASRQDRDNEKLFF.

CDR3 region: CATSRDPYAGRRWTEAFF. CDR3 bases: TGTGCCACCAGCAGAGATCCCTACGCGGGAAGGCGCTGGACTGAAGCTTTCTTT. This chain connects TRBV15 to TRBJ1-1; D gene uncertain. V was trimmed by 0 bases and J by 5 bases, leaving 22 bases between them. Germline V gene sequence: CDR1 LNHNV, CDR2 YYDKDF (reference sequence). The CDR3 runs to 18 residues. The complete variable domain, with remaining parts taken from reference TRBV15 and TRBJ1-1, reads DAMVIQNPRYQVTQFGKPVTLSCSQTLNHNVMYWYQQKSSQAPKLLFHYYDKDFNNEADTPDNFQSRRPNTSFCFLDIRSPGLGDTAMYLCATSRDPYAGRRWTEAFFGQGTRLTVV.

The J gene is TRBJ1-1, the V gene TRBV7-6; D is perhaps TRBD1 (5 bases). This CDR3 is 17 amino acids long. Trimming shortened V by 0 bases and J by 2 bases, and 16 bases separated the two germline ends. In germline, CDR1 is SGHVS, CDR2 FNYEAQ. CDR3 sequence: CASSLAGGGGLNTEAFF. The CDR3 nucleotides are TGTGCCAGCAGCTTAGCCGGGGGGGGAGGACTAAACACTGAAGCTTTCTTT.

The CDR3 region is CASGASNEQFF. DNA of the CDR3: TGTGCCAGCGGGGCTTCCAATGAGCAGTTCTTC. This sequence joins TRBV27 and TRBJ2-1, with D perhaps TRBD1 (5 bases). V lost 8 bases to trimming and J lost 6 bases, with 8 bases between them. The CDR3 sequence is 11 residues long. CDR1 and CDR2 (germline): MNHEY, SMNVEV (reference sequence).

The V and J genes are TRBV7-3 and TRBJ1-6; D possibly corresponds to TRBD1 (6 bases). Germline V lookup: CDR1 SGHTA, CDR2 FQGTGA. The ends were cut back, 5 bases at V and 7 bases at J, with 12 bases in the middle. This CDR3 is 14 amino acids long. CDR3 loop: CASSKQGVNSPLHF. CDR3 sequence (DNA): TGTGCCAGCAGCAAACAGGGTGTGAATTCACCCCTCCACTTT.

The V call is TRBV5-4, the J call TRBJ2-5; D is perhaps TRBD1 (6 bases). This CDR3 comprises 12 residues. Germline CDR1 and CDR2: SGHNT and YYREEE (reference sequence). The V and J ends lost 5 bases and 4 bases respectively, with 9 bases between them. The DNA for the CDR3 is TGTGCCAGCAGTAACAGGGTAGAGACCCAGTACTTC. It translates to CASSNRVETQYF.

This clone was observed once. The chain recombines TRBV18 with TRBJ2-3; possible D gene TRBD2, 6 bases. There are 14 residues in the CDR3. Trimming stripped 3 bases from V and 1 base from J, with 8 bases between. Germline V gene sequence: CDR1 KGHSH, CDR2 LQKENI. In DNA form, the CDR3 reads TGTGCCAGCTCACCGCCGGGAGGCACAGATACGCAGTATTTT. Translating it yields CASSPPGGTDTQYF.

The V gene is TRBV2, the J gene TRBJ1-5; D might be TRBD1 (6 bases). This CDR3 spans 15 amino acids. V was clipped by 6 bases and J by 2 bases, with 14 bases between them. Germline V gene lookup returns CDR1 SNHLY and CDR2 FYNNEI. CDR3 in DNA: TGTGCCAGCAGAATCAGGGGTCAAGGCAATCAGCCCCAGCATTTT. Protein sequence: CASRIRGQGNQPQHF. The whole variable domain, remainder taken from reference TRBV2 and TRBJ1-5, is EPEVTQTPSHQVTQMGQEVILRCVPISNHLYFYWYRQILGQKVEFLVSFYNNEISEKSEIFDDQFSVERPDGSNFTLKIRSTKLEDSAMYFCASRIRGQGNQPQHFGDGTRLSIL.

This chain uses TRBV5-1 with TRBJ2-7, with D perhaps TRBD2 (5 bases). This CDR3 comprises 16 residues. Trimming removed 2 bases at V and 3 bases at J, with 18 bases between. Germline V gene sequence: CDR1 SGHRS, CDR2 YFSETQ. In DNA, the CDR3 is TGCGCCAGCAGCTTCATGACTGGGCGGGTAGTCTACGAGCAGTACTTC. Its protein product is CASSFMTGRVVYEQYF.

V gene TRBV29-1 combines with J gene TRBJ1-2; D is perhaps TRBD1 (5 bases). V lost 7 bases, J lost 8 bases, and 11 bases lay in between. CDR1 SQVTM and CDR2 ANQGSEA come from the germline V gene. The CDR3 spans 10 residues. CDR3 coding DNA: TGCAGCGGGGGGGGAGGGGGCTACACCTTC. It translates to CSGGGGGYTF.

The chain recombines TRBV30 with TRBJ1-5; possible D gene TRBD1, 6 bases. The CDR3 is 16 residues long. Trimming took 5 bases from V and 2 from J, leaving 19 bases between them. Per the germline V gene, CDR1 is GTSNPN and CDR2 is SVGIG (reference sequence). CDR3 in DNA: TGTGCCTGGGGGGGGGCCTCTGGTGGCGGCAATCAGCCCCAGCATTTT. Translated: CAWGGASGGGNQPQHF.

The V call is TRBV6-5, the J call TRBJ2-1, with unresolved D. Trimming removed 0 bases from V and 12 bases from J, with 15 bases in between. The CDR3 length is 14 residues. CDR1 is MNHEY, CDR2 SVGAGI, per germline. CDR3: CASSYSPQSPGQFF. Here the CDR3 DNA reads TGTGCCAGCAGTTACTCCCCACAGAGCCCTGGGCAGTTCTTC.

This clone has only a few counts. DNA of the CDR3: TGTGCCAGCCAAACAGGGGGTGGAAACACCATATATTTT. Translation gives CASQTGGGNTIYF. This chain links TRBV6-1 with TRBJ1-3; 8 positions match TRBD1. The CDR3 has 13 amino acids. With V trimmed by 8 bases and J by 3 bases, 3 bases remained unmatched. Per the germline V gene, CDR1 is MNHNS and CDR2 is SASEGT.